This T cell receptor (beta chain) was identified in a study of T cells in tuberculosis. Clones were read by immunoSEQ multiplex PCR, and TCRdb kept only the in-frame ones, dropping some. The sample has more than 35,000 clones, approximately 94% seen once. CDR1 is MNHNS and CDR2 is SASEGT in the germline V gene. The CDR3 contains 14 residues. Unmatched junction bases numbered 6, after V lost 4 bases and J lost 3 bases. Adolescents were screened for latent TB by skin test and IGRA. The clonotype comes from a donor between 10 and 29 years old with latent tuberculosis or without tuberculosis infection. Some clones in this sample may be carry-over from other donors' samples. This chain connects TRBV6-1 to TRBJ2-7, with TRBD1 matching over 7 bases. Sequencing was performed on PBMCs. Here the CDR3 reads CASSGRQGFYEQYV. The DNA of the CDR3 is TGTGCCAGCAGTGGACGACAGGGTTTCTACGAGCAGTACGTC.